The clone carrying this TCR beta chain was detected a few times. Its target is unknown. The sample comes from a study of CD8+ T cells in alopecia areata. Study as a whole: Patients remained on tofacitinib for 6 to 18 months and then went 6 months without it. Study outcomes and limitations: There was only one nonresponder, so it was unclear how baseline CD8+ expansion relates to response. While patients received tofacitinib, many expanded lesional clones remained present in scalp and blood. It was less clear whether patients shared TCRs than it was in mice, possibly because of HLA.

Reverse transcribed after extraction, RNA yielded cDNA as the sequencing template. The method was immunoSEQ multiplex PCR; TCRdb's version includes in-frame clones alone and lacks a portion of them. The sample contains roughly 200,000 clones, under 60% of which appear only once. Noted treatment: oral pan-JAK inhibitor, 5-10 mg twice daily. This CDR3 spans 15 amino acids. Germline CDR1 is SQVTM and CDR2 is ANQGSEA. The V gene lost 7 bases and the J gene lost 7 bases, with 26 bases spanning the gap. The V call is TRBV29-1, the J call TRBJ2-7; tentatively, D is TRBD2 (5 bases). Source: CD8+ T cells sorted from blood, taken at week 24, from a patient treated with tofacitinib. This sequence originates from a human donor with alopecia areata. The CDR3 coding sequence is TGCAGCGCCGCGACCCGGTCCTCAAGAGGGTGGGAGCAGTACTTC. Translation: CSAATRSSRGWEQYF.